This TCR beta chain was captured in a study of blood T cell repertoires in COVID-19. Original analysis: Reference gene primer amplification gave estimated nucleated cell counts. Profiling relied on immunoSEQ multiplex PCR, and the TCRdb table lists in-frame clones only, not all of them. That table furnishes V, J and clone size, whereas the DNA furnished D and trimming. The sample yields about 200,000 clones, about 88% seen once. Followed longitudinally, the Seattle patients had been enrolled during active infection. Germline-derived CDR1 and CDR2 are SQVTM and ANQGSEA. The CDR3 covers 13 residues. Germline trimming cut 6 bases from V and 7 bases from J; bases unmatched to any gene: 8.

This sequence joins TRBV29-1 and TRBJ1-4, with 7 nucleotides matching TRBD1. Sequenced sample: peripheral blood. This TCR was recovered from a man aged 45-65 years with COVID-19, enrolled during active disease. DNA for the CDR3: TGCAGCGTGGAGGGACAGCTAGGTGAAAAACTGTTTTTT. As protein: CSVEGQLGEKLFF.